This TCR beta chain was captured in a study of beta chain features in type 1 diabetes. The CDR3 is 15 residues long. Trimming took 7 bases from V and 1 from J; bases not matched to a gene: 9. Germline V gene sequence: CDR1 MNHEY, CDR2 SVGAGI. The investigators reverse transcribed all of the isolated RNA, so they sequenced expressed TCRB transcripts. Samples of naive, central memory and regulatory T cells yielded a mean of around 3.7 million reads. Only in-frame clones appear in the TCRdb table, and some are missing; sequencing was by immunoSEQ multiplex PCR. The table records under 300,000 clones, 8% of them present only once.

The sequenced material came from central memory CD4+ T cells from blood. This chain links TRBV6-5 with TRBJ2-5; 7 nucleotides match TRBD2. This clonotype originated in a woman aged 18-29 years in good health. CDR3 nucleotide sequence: TGTGCCAGCAACCCGGGTTCTAGCGGCCAAGAGACCCAGTACTTC. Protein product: CASNPGSSGQETQYF.